The rows below give T cell receptor beta chains drawn from one sample of a study of T cells in tuberculosis. TCRdb keeps only in-frame clones here, not all; method: immunoSEQ multiplex PCR. Here the sample spans around 29,000 clones, 93% being singletons. Material: PBMCs. The receptor source for this set is a donor between 5 and 29 years old with latent tuberculosis or without tuberculosis infection. The conserved cysteine and the conserved F or W are not part of the CDR3 here.

j_call: TRBJ2-1
v_call: TRBV7-9
cdr3_aa: ASSPISGQTSDEQF

j_call: TRBJ2-1
v_call: TRBV19
cdr3_aa: ASRKTSGNYNEQF

j_call: TRBJ2-2
v_call: TRBV7-9
cdr3_aa: ASSLQGATGELF

j_call: TRBJ2-2
v_call: TRBV19
cdr3_aa: ASKDPGVGRSAGELF

j_call: TRBJ2-1
v_call: TRBV7-6
cdr3_aa: ASSLASGGAGEQF

j_call: TRBJ2-1
v_call: TRBV11-3
cdr3_aa: ASSGRGSYNEQF

j_call: TRBJ2-2
v_call: TRBV2
cdr3_aa: ASSSTRLAPNTGELF

j_call: TRBJ2-3
v_call: TRBV15
cdr3_aa: ATSRVGLAGGPTDTQY

j_call: TRBJ1-2
v_call: TRBV10-3
cdr3_aa: AISGIGTGYGYT

j_call: TRBJ1-1
v_call: TRBV28
cdr3_aa: ASSFQGRLRNTEAF

j_call: TRBJ2-1
v_call: TRBV6-6
cdr3_aa: ASSYSRGLRDNEQF

j_call: TRBJ2-3
v_call: TRBV7-7
cdr3_aa: ASSLGLAGTDTQY

j_call: TRBJ1-2
v_call: TRBV6-5
cdr3_aa: ASSYSQGAYGYT